The rows below give T cell receptor beta chains drawn from one sample of a study of somatic mutations in cytotoxic T cells in rheumatoid arthritis. Method: immunoSEQ multiplex PCR; TCRdb's copy keeps in-frame clones and lacks some. The table has approximately 20,000 clones, approximately 80% seen once. The specimen was CD8+ T cells sorted from blood. The origin of the receptors is a woman in her forties or fifties in good health. Both conserved end residues are trimmed from each CDR3.

CDR3 protein	V gene	J gene
ASSQGGANTGELF	TRBV4-1	TRBJ2-2
ASSVGAGNSPLH	TRBV9	TRBJ1-6
ASSDPDRGLGTEAF	TRBV2	TRBJ1-1
ASSQATTREQY	TRBV4-1	TRBJ2-7
ASGGRGTPLH	TRBV6-5	TRBJ1-6
ASSPSGGAPYNEQF	TRBV7-3	TRBJ2-1
ASSFWGSGANVLT	TRBV13	TRBJ2-6
ASSGGLRSYEQY	TRBV6-1	TRBJ2-7
ASSDTTGTGGDTQY	TRBV6-4	TRBJ2-3
ASSLGFGGEYEQY	TRBV5-1	TRBJ2-7
ASSLEYMGIEGSYNEQF	TRBV11-2	TRBJ2-1
ASSERGWAEAF	TRBV13	TRBJ1-1
ASSLAGTGNYEQY	TRBV11-2	TRBJ2-7
ASSTDAGMNTEAF	TRBV5-1	TRBJ1-1
ASLGGTGNTIY	TRBV7-9	TRBJ1-3
ASSTSGGGNEQF	TRBV7-3	TRBJ2-1
SGWGSTGELF	TRBV29-1	TRBJ2-2
ASSEGAGETGELF	TRBV6-1	TRBJ2-2
ASSLVAGAYNEQF	TRBV27	TRBJ2-1
ASSEVHGRQAEY	TRBV6-1	TRBJ2-7
ASTGTGENIQY	TRBV5-4	TRBJ2-4
ASSPSTSPNIYNEQF	TRBV7-8	TRBJ2-1
ASSRLRQGQNYGYT	TRBV5-1	TRBJ1-2
ASSWTGPSYEQY	TRBV2	TRBJ2-7
ASSSGTGEAF	TRBV11-2	TRBJ1-1
SVEGRDRRGGELF	TRBV29-1	TRBJ2-2
ASSPGTSRELF	TRBV6-5	TRBJ2-2
ASSEGRGGLYEQY	TRBV10-2	TRBJ2-7
ASSLGLGGSGELF	TRBV13	TRBJ2-2
ASSPASGTGANVLT	TRBV7-6	TRBJ2-6
ASSWGTGTYEQY	TRBV5-5	TRBJ2-7
ASRLGLEQY	TRBV27	TRBJ2-7
SVAGLKQETQY	TRBV29-1	TRBJ2-5
ATAYGLAGAEQY	TRBV28	TRBJ2-7
ASSIAAQVIHGYT	TRBV19	TRBJ1-2
ASSIRPERVLNTEAF	TRBV2	TRBJ1-1
ASSWPGPYEQY	TRBV4-1	TRBJ2-7
ASSYTRGGSLLGTQY	TRBV5-6	TRBJ2-5
ASSLDQGGGYGYT	TRBV11-2	TRBJ1-2
ASSTRQGSNYEQY	TRBV14	TRBJ2-7
ASSPRGWPSNQPQH	TRBV19	TRBJ1-5